These 18 T cell receptor beta chains share one sample of origin, sequenced in a study of blood T cell repertoires in COVID-19. Sequenced by immunoSEQ multiplex PCR; TCRdb stores in-frame clones only, minus some. Of approximately 300,000 clones in the sample, about 88% were seen once. The sequenced sample was peripheral blood. The receptors originated from a woman aged 25 to 39 with COVID-19, enrolled during active disease.

The sample holds one count of this clone. The chain joins TRBV14 to TRBJ2-1, with TRBD2 matching 11 bases. Germline lookup yields CDR1 SGHDN and CDR2 FVKESK. Trimming cost V 1 base and J 8 bases; bases outside gene matches: 4. The CDR3 length is 15 residues. CDR3 bases: TGTGCCAGCAGCCAAGTGGTAGCGGGAGGGGATGAGCAGTTCTTC. Residues: CASSQVVAGGDEQFF.

The chain links TRBV18 to TRBJ1-2, with 8 bases fitting TRBD1. The CDR3 length is 15 residues. Trimming at V came to 3 bases and at J to 3 bases, leaving 6 bases not matched to a gene. Germline lookup yields CDR1 KGHSH and CDR2 LQKENI. CDR3 region: CASSPADRGDYGYTF. The CDR3 coding sequence is TGTGCCAGCTCACCGGCCGACAGGGGTGACTATGGCTACACCTTC.

This clone was seen a handful of times. The gene calls are TRBV28 and TRBJ1-1; 9 bases line up with TRBD1. With 6 bases clipped from V and 0 bases from J, the junction kept 2 bases outside the gene matches. Germline values: CDR1 MDHEN, CDR2 SYDVKM. The CDR3 runs to 14 residues. As DNA, the CDR3 is TGTGCCAGCAGCAGGGACAGGGTGAACACTGAAGCTTTCTTT. Its protein is CASSRDRVNTEAFF.

The chain has TRBV7-2 and TRBJ2-5, with D tentatively TRBD2 (6 bases). Germline V gives CDR1 SGHTA, CDR2 FQGNSA. The CDR3 totals 12 residues. With 4 bases removed from V and 5 bases from J, the gap between germline ends came to 8 bases. This CDR3 reads CASSSEGETQYF. CDR3 bases: TGTGCCAGCAGCTCGGAGGGGGAGACCCAGTACTTC.

The chain recombines TRBV7-8 with TRBJ1-2; the D gene is possibly TRBD1 (6 bases). Trimming removed 4 bases at V and 0 bases at J, with 18 bases between. The germline V gene encodes CDR1 SGHVS and CDR2 FQNEAQ. This CDR3 contains 17 residues. CDR3 nucleotide sequence: TGTGCCAGCAGCTCCAGGACAGAGAGATTCCCTAACTATGGCTACACCTTC. Residues: CASSSRTERFPNYGYTF.

This chain joins TRBV4-3 and TRBJ1-5, with TRBD1 matching 9 bases. The CDR3 spans 16 residues. CDR1 is LGHNA, CDR2 YSLEER, per germline. The V segment lost 0 bases and the J segment 5 bases; nucleotides outside the gene matches: 5. The CDR3 loop reads CASSQDGTGLYQPQHF. CDR3 coding DNA: TGCGCCAGCAGCCAAGATGGGACAGGGCTTTATCAGCCCCAGCATTTT.

The CDR3 loop is CAISESEARGEQYF. The CDR3 nucleotides read TGTGCCATCAGTGAGTCTGAGGCCCGGGGCGAGCAGTACTTC. The rearrangement links TRBV10-3 to TRBJ2-7; the D gene is possibly TRBD2 (5 bases). The CDR3 sequence is 14 residues long. V was clipped by 0 bases and J by 6 bases, with 12 bases between them. CDR1 ENHRY and CDR2 SYGVKD come from the germline V gene.

This chain connects TRBV12-3 or TRBV12-4 to TRBJ2-2; perhaps TRBD2 as D (5 bases). The ends were cut back, 4 bases at V and 6 bases at J, with 9 bases in the middle. The CDR3 consists of 13 residues. The CDR3 DNA reads TGTGCCAGCAGTTCGCTGGGAGCCGGGGAGCTGTTTTTT. Translated: CASSSLGAGELFF.

The chain couples TRBV5-1 to TRBJ2-5; maybe TRBD2 (6 bases). Germline loops: CDR1 SGHRS, CDR2 YFSETQ. V was pared by 4 bases and J by 4 bases, with 14 bases between. This CDR3 has 14 residues. Here the CDR3 DNA reads TGCGCCAGCAGCCCCCTTCCCGGGGGAGAGACCCAGTACTTC. Translated, it gives CASSPLPGGETQYF.

The chain has TRBV5-6 and TRBJ1-1; D is perhaps TRBD1 (6 bases). With 4 bases removed from V and 7 bases from J, the gap between germline ends came to 11 bases. This CDR3 is built from 12 residues. Germline-derived CDR1 and CDR2 are SGHDT and YYEEEE. The CDR3 DNA reads TGTGCCAGCAGCATGGGACATTATGAAGCTTTCTTT. This encodes CASSMGHYEAFF.

The chain combines TRBV12-5 with TRBJ1-2, with D perhaps TRBD1 (5 bases). The CDR3 totals 12 residues. Trimming cost V 7 bases and J 3 bases, with 9 bases left between them. The germline CDR1 and CDR2 sequences are LGHNT and FRNRAP. This CDR3 is CASARDYYGYTF. The CDR3 DNA reads as TGTGCTAGTGCCCGGGACTACTATGGCTACACCTTC. The whole variable domain, filled in from reference TRBV12-5 and TRBJ1-2, reads DARVTQTPRHKVTEMGQEVTMRCQPILGHNTVFWYRQTMMQGLELLAYFRNRAPLDDSGMPKDRFSAEMPDATLATLKIQPSEPRDSAVYFCASARDYYGYTFGSGTRLTVV.

V usage is TRBV3-1 (or the pseudogene TRBV3-2) and J usage is TRBJ2-7; unclear D gene. V was pared by 3 bases and J by 3 bases, with 3 bases between. Germline values: CDR1 LGHDT, CDR2 YNNKEL (reference sequence). The CDR3 has 11 amino acids. The CDR3 region has the DNA TGTGCCAGCAGCCAGAGCTACGAGCAGTACTTC. As protein: CASSQSYEQYF.

This clone showed up just once. The chain links TRBV7-2 to TRBJ2-1; D not certain. The CDR3 runs to 18 residues. Germline values: CDR1 SGHTA, CDR2 FQGNSA. Trimming removed 1 base at V and 4 bases at J, with 20 bases between. The chain's CDR3 is CASSLDEPPAGPYNEQFF. CDR3 DNA sequence: TGTGCCAGCAGCTTAGATGAACCTCCGGCAGGCCCGTACAATGAGCAGTTCTTC.

The gene calls are TRBV7-8 and TRBJ2-7; 7 bases match TRBD2. From germline, CDR1 is SGHVS and CDR2 FQNEAQ. Trimming removed 0 bases from V and 3 bases from J; junction bases left unmatched: 11. The CDR3 runs to 17 residues. The CDR3 loop is CASSLAAGLADYYEQYF. The CDR3, as DNA: TGTGCCAGCAGCTTAGCCGCGGGGCTAGCGGATTACTACGAGCAGTACTTC.

This clone appeared a single time. The chain has TRBV4-3 and TRBJ2-5, with 7 positions matching TRBD1. The CDR3 loop spans 17 amino acids. Germline V gene lookup returns CDR1 LGHNA and CDR2 YSLEER. J lost 7 bases, V lost 0 bases, and 14 bases had no gene match. The CDR3 DNA sequence: TGCGCCAGCAGCCAAGATCGAAGGACAGGTGCTGGTGTGACCCAGTACTTC. Protein: CASSQDRRTGAGVTQYF.

This clone occurred once. This chain joins TRBV6-5 and TRBJ2-1; no clear D gene. The CDR3 contains 14 residues. Trimming pared 7 bases from V and 4 bases from J, leaving 14 bases between. Germline CDR1 and CDR2: MNHEY and SVGAGI. CDR3 loop: CASKPSPVYNEQFF. The CDR3 DNA reads TGTGCCAGCAAGCCAAGTCCCGTATACAATGAGCAGTTCTTC.

This sequence joins TRBV28 and TRBJ2-7; TRBD1 agrees at 7 bases. The CDR3 has 15 residues. V was clipped by 7 bases and J by 3 bases; unmatched bases: 12. Germline V gene data show CDR1 as MDHEN and CDR2 as SYDVKM. As DNA, the CDR3 is TGTGCCAGCACCGAGAGCCGGGACAGTAACTACGAGCAGTACTTC. As protein: CASTESRDSNYEQYF.

The rearrangement uses TRBV30 and TRBJ1-3; D not resolved. Trimming stripped 4 bases from V and 4 bases from J, with 11 bases between. There are 13 residues in the CDR3. Germline V gene lookup returns CDR1 GTSNPN and CDR2 SVGIG (reference sequence). The CDR3 region has the DNA TGTGCCTGGAATCAGGAAGAAGGAAACACCATATATTTT. It codes for CAWNQEEGNTIYF.